This TCR beta chain was identified during a study of blood T cell repertoires in COVID-19. Study background: COVID-19 samples from acute and convalescent phases originated in the United States, Italy and Spain. T cells, B-cell-depleted T cells, or PBMCs provided the cDNA or gDNA that served as material.

The CDR3 covers 14 residues. Germline CDR1 SGDLS, CDR2 YYNGEE. Trimming took off 0 bases at V and 2 bases at J, with 8 bases between the two ends. Under the authors' procedure: Estimated nucleated cell counts came from reference gene primer amplification. The protocol was immunoSEQ multiplex PCR, while the TCRdb copy is restricted to in-frame clones and leaves out a portion. V, J and clone size derive from that table, while D and trimming were established from the DNA sequence. The sample lists under 250,000 clones, 80% to 85% occurring once. This receptor was obtained from a man aged 50-59 years with active or convalescent COVID-19. Sequenced material: peripheral blood. The chain couples TRBV9 to TRBJ2-5; the D gene is possibly TRBD1 (6 bases). In nucleotides, the CDR3 is TGTGCCAGCAGCGTAGGAGGGGGACAAGAGACCCAGTACTTC. It is translated as CASSVGGGQETQYF.